These 3 T cell receptor beta chains share one sample of origin, sequenced in a study of blood T cells in healthy people across ages. Together with a sample-barcoded 5' primer, a J-beta primer mix was included in a second PCR lasting about 6 to 12 cycles. TCRdb called the 5' RACE reads again in MiXCR, with one record for every CDR3 protein. The table records about 1.4 million distinct CDR3 sequences, 59% of them present only once. The material sequenced was blood. These receptors originate from a man between 18 and 35 years old in good health.

This clonotype showed up just a few times. In DNA, the CDR3 is TGCAGCATGCTCGGCAGTGGGACCTACGAGCAGTACTTC. It codes for CSMLGSGTYEQYF. The chain recombines TRBV29-1 with TRBJ2-7; D call uncertain. In germline, CDR1 is SQVTM, CDR2 ANQGSEA. There are 13 residues in the CDR3. Trimming took 8 bases from V and 2 from J, leaving 16 bases between them.

In its sample, this clonotype was seen a few times. The chain is built from TRBV7-9 and TRBJ1-1; D gene ambiguous. V was cut by 6 bases and J by 1 base, with 12 bases left in between. The CDR3 totals 14 residues. In germline, CDR1 is SEHNR, CDR2 FQNEAQ (reference sequence). For the CDR3, the DNA is TGTGCCAGCAGTTCCCGGGCAGGGAACACTGAAGCTTTCTTT. Translation gives CASSSRAGNTEAFF.

J is TRBJ2-7 and V is TRBV12-3 or TRBV12-4, with 7 bases matching TRBD1. Unmatched junction bases numbered 7, after V lost 5 bases and J lost 3 bases. This CDR3 is built from 14 residues. The CDR3 coding sequence is TGTGCCAGCAGTACCGGGACAGTCGGCTACGAGCAGTACTTC. As protein: CASSTGTVGYEQYF.